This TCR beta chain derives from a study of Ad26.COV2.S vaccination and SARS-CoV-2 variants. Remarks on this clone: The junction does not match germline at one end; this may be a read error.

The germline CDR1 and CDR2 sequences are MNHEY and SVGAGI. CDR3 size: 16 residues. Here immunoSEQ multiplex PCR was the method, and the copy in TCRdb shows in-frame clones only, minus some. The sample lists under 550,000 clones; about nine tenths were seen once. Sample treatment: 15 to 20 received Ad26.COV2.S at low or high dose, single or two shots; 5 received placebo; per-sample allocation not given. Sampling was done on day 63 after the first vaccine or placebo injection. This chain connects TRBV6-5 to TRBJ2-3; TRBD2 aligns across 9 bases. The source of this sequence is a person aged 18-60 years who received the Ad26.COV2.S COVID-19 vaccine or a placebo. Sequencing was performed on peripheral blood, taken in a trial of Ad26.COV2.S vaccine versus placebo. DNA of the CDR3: TGTGCCAGCAGTTACGCGACTAGCGGTAGCACAGATGCGCAGTATTTT. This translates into CASSYATSGSTDAQYF.